A selection of T cell receptor beta chains follows, all from one sample in a study of CXCR3-negative and CXCR3-positive naive CD8 T cells. From the 5' RACE reads, TCRdb lists one entry per CDR3 protein and no DNA. The sample table includes about 130,000 distinct CDR3 sequences. The sequencing sample was made of naive CXCR3+ CD8+ T cells from blood. The receptors derive from a human donor in good health. Some clones in this sample may be carry-over from other donors' samples. The CDR3 runs from the conserved cysteine through the conserved F or W. Fields, in order: V gene, J gene, CDR3 protein.

TRBV11-2,TRBJ1-1,CASSYKGAGTEAFF
TRBV29-1,TRBJ2-7,CSPWVSYEQYF
TRBV3-1,TRBJ2-7,CASSQDLAGPSYEQYF
TRBV20-1,TRBJ2-7,CSARDGGDYEQYF
TRBV29-1,TRBJ2-7,CSVLDRATYEQYF
TRBV28,TRBJ2-5,CASRLRGGQETQYF
TRBV21-1,TRBJ2-4,CASSTRTGEKNIQYF
TRBV4-1,TRBJ1-2,CASSQDYRVSGYGYTF
TRBV29-1,TRBJ2-2,CSVGQYTGELFF
TRBV5-4,TRBJ1-1,CASSPSGSEAFF
TRBV7-3,TRBJ2-1,CASSPTSGGDNEQFF
TRBV20-1,TRBJ2-1,CSGDGGNSYNEQFF
TRBV28,TRBJ2-2,CASSTRTNTGELLF
TRBV6-5,TRBJ2-2,CASSYGVSRGGVRTGELFF
TRBV4-1,TRBJ1-2,CASSQEGEGIYYGYTF
TRBV6-5,TRBJ2-5,CASSYVGGEETQYF
TRBV29-1,TRBJ2-7,CSGGGGISYEQYF
TRBV2,TRBJ1-4,CASSSTGYEKLFF
TRBV19,TRBJ2-7,CASSKLAGGFNEQYF
TRBV27,TRBJ2-7,CASSLLLGGTSSYEQYF
TRBV5-1,TRBJ2-2,CASSLEGPQNTGELFF
TRBV28,TRBJ2-4,CASPSGGASKNIQYF
TRBV5-8,TRBJ2-1,CASSAGTGYGNEQFF
TRBV28,TRBJ2-7,CASSLAGGTYEQYF
TRBV5-1,TRBJ1-4,CASSLATEESEKLFF
TRBV24-1,TRBJ2-1,CATSDLGQDNEQFF
TRBV27,TRBJ1-6,CASSGTENNSPLHF
TRBV27,TRBJ2-2,CASSYITGELFF
TRBV5-1,TRBJ1-1,CASSLDDRTNTEAFF
TRBV5-1,TRBJ2-1,CASSLSSSGYNEQFF
TRBV7-8,TRBJ2-1,CASSPPWGGVDNEQFF
TRBV7-6,TRBJ1-1,CASSLSGVATEAFF
TRBV15,TRBJ2-1,CATSRSDTSSYNEQFF
TRBV28,TRBJ2-3,CASSFVEATQYF
TRBV20-1,TRBJ1-1,CSARDEGSRLTEAFF
TRBV15,TRBJ1-4,CATSRSRFYWATNEKLFF
TRBV9,TRBJ2-3,CASSTSGSTDTQYF
TRBV3-1,TRBJ2-5,CASSQASTNQETQYF
TRBV29-1,TRBJ1-1,CSVQWGTEAFF
TRBV14,TRBJ2-7,CASSQDQVLGDEQYF
TRBV27,TRBJ2-1,CASSLSWALAVYNEQFF